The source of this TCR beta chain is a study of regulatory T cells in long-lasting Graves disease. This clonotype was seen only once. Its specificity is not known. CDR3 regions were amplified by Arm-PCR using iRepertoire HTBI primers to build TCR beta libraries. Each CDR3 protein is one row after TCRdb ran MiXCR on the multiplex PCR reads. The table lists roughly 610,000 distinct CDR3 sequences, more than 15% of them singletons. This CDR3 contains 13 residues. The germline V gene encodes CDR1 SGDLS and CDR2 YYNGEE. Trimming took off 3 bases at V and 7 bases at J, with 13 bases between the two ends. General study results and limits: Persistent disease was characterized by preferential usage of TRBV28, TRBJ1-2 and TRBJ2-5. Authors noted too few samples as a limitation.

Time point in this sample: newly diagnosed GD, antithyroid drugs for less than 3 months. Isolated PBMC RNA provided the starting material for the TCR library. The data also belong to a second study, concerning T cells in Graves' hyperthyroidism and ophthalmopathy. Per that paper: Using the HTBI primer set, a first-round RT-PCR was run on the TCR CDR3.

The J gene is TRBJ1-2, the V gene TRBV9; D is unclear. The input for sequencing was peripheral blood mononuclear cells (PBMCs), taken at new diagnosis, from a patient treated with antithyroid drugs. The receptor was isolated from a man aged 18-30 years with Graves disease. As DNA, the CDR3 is TGTGCCAGCAGCGCAGACCCCGCTATTGGCTACACCTTC. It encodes CASSADPAIGYTF.